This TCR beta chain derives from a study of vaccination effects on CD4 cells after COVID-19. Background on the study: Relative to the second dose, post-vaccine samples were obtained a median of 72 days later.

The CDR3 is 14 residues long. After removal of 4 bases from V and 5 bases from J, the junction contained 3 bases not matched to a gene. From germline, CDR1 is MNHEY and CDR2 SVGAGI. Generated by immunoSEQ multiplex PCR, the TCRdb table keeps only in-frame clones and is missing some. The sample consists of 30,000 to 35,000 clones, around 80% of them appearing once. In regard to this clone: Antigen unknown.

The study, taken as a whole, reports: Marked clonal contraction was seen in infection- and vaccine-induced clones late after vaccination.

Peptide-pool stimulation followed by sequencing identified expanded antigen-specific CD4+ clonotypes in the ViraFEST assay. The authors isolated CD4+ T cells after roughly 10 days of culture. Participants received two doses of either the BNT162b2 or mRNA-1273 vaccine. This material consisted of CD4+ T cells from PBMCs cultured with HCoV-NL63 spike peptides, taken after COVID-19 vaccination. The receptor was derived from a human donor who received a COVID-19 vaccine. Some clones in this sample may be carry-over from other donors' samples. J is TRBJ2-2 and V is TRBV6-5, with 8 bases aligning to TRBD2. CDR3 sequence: CASSLLAGTGELFF. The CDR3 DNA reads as TGTGCCAGCAGTTTATTAGCGGGGACCGGGGAGCTGTTTTTT.